A single sample is the source of the 13 T cell receptor beta chains below, sequenced in a study of T cell changes during pregnancy in multiple sclerosis. Measured with immunoSEQ multiplex PCR; TCRdb has only the in-frame clones, and not every one. The table includes about 51,000 clones, approximately 92% detected once. Specimen: CD4+ T cells from peripheral blood mononuclear cells, collected in the third trimester of pregnancy. All receptors come from a female donor with multiple sclerosis, enrolled in a pregnancy study.

This clone has a single count. The V call is TRBV19, the J call TRBJ2-2, with D possibly matching TRBD1 (5 bases). CDR3 length equals 14 residues. Germline CDR1 is LNHDA and CDR2 is SQIVND (reference sequence). V was clipped by 5 bases and J by 6 bases, with 13 bases between them. CDR3 in DNA: TGTGCCAGTAGTGCAGGGCTATCGGCCGGGGAGCTGTTTTTT. Translating gives CASSAGLSAGELFF.

CDR3 in amino acids: CASRTEVVNQPQHF. The DNA for the CDR3 is TGTGCCAGCAGGACCGAGGTTGTAAATCAGCCCCAGCATTTT. The chain combines TRBV5-8 with TRBJ1-5, with no clear D. The ends were cut back, 5 bases at V and 4 bases at J, with 13 bases in the middle. This CDR3 region has 14 residues. Germline CDR1 SGHTS, CDR2 YDEGEE. Looking up the rest from reference TRBV5-8 and TRBJ1-5 gives the full variable domain: EAGVTQSPTHLIKTRGQQATLRCSPISGHTSVYWYQQALGLGLQFLLWYDEGEERNRGNFPPRFSGRQFPNYSSELNVNALELEDSALYLCASRTEVVNQPQHFGDGTRLSIL.

The chain is built from TRBV11-3 and TRBJ2-2; 7 bases align to TRBD1. The CDR3 sequence is 15 residues long. Per germline, CDR1 SGHNT and CDR2 YENEEA. The junction had 3 bases not matched to a gene; V was cut back by 5 bases and J by 0 bases. As DNA, the CDR3 is TGTGCCAGCAGCACCGGGACAGCGAACACCGGGGAGCTGTTTTTT. This translates into CASSTGTANTGELFF.

The chain uses TRBV27 and TRBJ2-1, with 15 bases fitting TRBD2. V lost 6 bases and J lost 8; bases outside the gene matches: 8. This CDR3 is built from 16 residues. Germline-derived CDR1 and CDR2 are MNHEY and SMNVEV (reference sequence). The CDR3 spells CASRGQGLAGGYEQFF. The CDR3 bases are TGTGCCAGCAGGGGACAGGGACTAGCGGGAGGATATGAGCAGTTCTTC.

The chain couples TRBV27 to TRBJ1-2; TRBD1 matches at 7 bases. This CDR3 spans 20 amino acids. CDR1 and CDR2 from the germline V gene are MNHEY and SMNVEV (reference sequence). V lost 6 bases and J lost 2; bases outside the gene matches: 24. The CDR3 sequence is CASRFSTVRGSVQWNYGYTF. CDR3 coding DNA: TGTGCCAGCAGATTTTCAACGGTCAGGGGGTCAGTCCAATGGAACTATGGCTACACCTTC.

This chain links TRBV30 with TRBJ2-5; 8 bases align to TRBD2. V lost 5 bases to trimming and J lost 5 bases; unmatched junction nucleotides: 13. The CDR3 has 15 residues. Germline loops: CDR1 GTSNPN, CDR2 SVGIG (reference sequence). This CDR3 reads CAWRNAGGPRETQYF. The CDR3, as DNA: TGTGCCTGGCGTAACGCGGGAGGACCAAGGGAGACCCAGTACTTC.

This clone came up a few times. The chain is built from TRBV9 and TRBJ2-1; no clear D. Germline assignment: CDR1 SGDLS and CDR2 YYNGEE. The ends were cut back, 0 bases at V and 0 bases at J, with 7 bases in the middle. The CDR3 has 15 amino acids. CDR3 DNA sequence: TGTGCCAGCAGCGTAGGTCCGAGCTCCTACAATGAGCAGTTCTTC. Translation: CASSVGPSSYNEQFF.

The chain links TRBV10-3 to TRBJ2-1; TRBD2 might be the D (5 bases). The CDR3 runs to 16 residues. The germline gives CDR1 ENHRY, CDR2 SYGVKD. Trimming removed 3 bases from V and 9 bases from J, with 21 bases in between. CDR3 amino acids: CAISDFPDSNHPEQFF. As DNA, the CDR3 is TGTGCCATCAGTGATTTTCCGGACTCAAATCATCCTGAGCAGTTCTTC.

The CDR3 here is CASSSRLVPEQYF. The CDR3 DNA follows: TGTGCCAGTAGTTCCCGACTAGTTCCCGAGCAGTACTTC. This chain links TRBV19 with TRBJ2-7; D may be TRBD2 (6 bases). This CDR3 region has 13 residues. V gave up 5 bases and J gave up 6 bases, with 14 bases separating them. Germline CDR1 and CDR2: LNHDA and SQIVND (reference sequence).

The CDR3 here is CASSLSPARGQETQYF. CDR3 DNA sequence: TGTGCCAGCAGCTTAAGCCCTGCGCGGGGGCAAGAGACCCAGTACTTC. The chain uses TRBV7-2 and TRBJ2-5; TRBD2 agrees at 7 bases. J lost 2 bases, V lost 2 bases, and 8 bases had no gene match. The CDR3 length is 16 residues. Germline V gene sequence: CDR1 SGHTA, CDR2 FQGNSA.

The gene calls are TRBV15 and TRBJ1-5; 7 bases fit TRBD1. Germline CDR1 and CDR2: LNHNV and YYDKDF (reference sequence). This CDR3 has 15 residues. Unmatched junction bases numbered 3, after V lost 2 bases and J lost 2 bases. CDR3 in amino acids: CATSRRGQGNQPQHF. The CDR3 coding sequence is TGTGCCACCAGCAGACGCGGACAGGGCAATCAGCCCCAGCATTTT.

The rearrangement uses TRBV7-8 and TRBJ1-5; D possibly corresponds to TRBD1 (6 bases). V gave up 1 base and J gave up 3 bases, with 22 bases separating them. This CDR3 comprises 19 residues. In germline, CDR1 is SGHVS, CDR2 FQNEAQ. The DNA of the CDR3 is TGTGCCAGCAGCTTAGTGGCCCGTTTGGGACAAGATATCAATCAGCCCCAGCATTTT. This codes for CASSLVARLGQDINQPQHF.

The V and J genes are TRBV10-3 and TRBJ2-1; 8 bases line up with TRBD2. Germline assignment: CDR1 ENHRY and CDR2 SYGVKD. Trimming at V came to 8 bases and at J to 3 bases, leaving 12 bases not matched to a gene. CDR3 length equals 16 residues. In DNA, the CDR3 is TGTGCCATCCGAGGAGAGGGGACTAGAGGCTACAATGAGCAGTTCTTC. This codes for CAIRGEGTRGYNEQFF.